These 21 T cell receptor beta chains came from one sample sequenced in a study of T cells in Graves' hyperthyroidism and ophthalmopathy. TCR beta CDR3 regions were amplified from RNA. First-round RT-PCR with HTBI primers amplified the TCR CDR3 region. TCRdb fed the multiplex PCR reads into MiXCR, producing one record per CDR3 protein. Of 800,000 or so distinct CDR3 sequences in the sample, around 38% were seen once. The specimen sequenced was blood. These receptors were taken from a man aged 18 to 29 with Graves' hyperthyroidism.

The gene calls are TRBV20-1 and TRBJ2-7; 7 nucleotides align to TRBD1. Trimming cost V 0 bases and J 3 bases; bases outside gene matches: 11. The germline gives CDR1 DFQATT, CDR2 SNEGSKA (reference sequence). CDR3 length: 16 residues. In nucleotides, the CDR3 is TGCAGTGCTAGAGATAATAACGGACAGGTGCTCTACGAGCAGTACTTC. Encoded protein: CSARDNNGQVLYEQYF.

There are many counts of this clonotype. The chain has TRBV20-1 and TRBJ1-6, with D hard to call. With 0 bases removed from V and 10 bases from J, the gap between germline ends came to 7 bases. The CDR3 loop spans 12 amino acids. Germline CDR1 is DFQATT and CDR2 is SNEGSKA (reference sequence). The CDR3 loop is CSARDRGSPLHF. The DNA for the CDR3 is TGCAGTGCTAGAGATCGCGGATCACCCCTCCACTTT.

This clonotype was detected once. It is unclear where the CDR3 begins or ends on the DNA, so no DNA is shown, and the CDR3 is as TCRdb lists it. The chain carries TRBV19 and TRBJ1-5; the table gives TRBD1 as D, unverified against the DNA. Both ends counted, the CDR3 spans 21 residues. CDR1 is LNHDA and CDR2 is SQIVND in the germline V gene (reference sequence). The CDR3: CASSAGTGNYGYTFGSGTQHF.

This clonotype was detected a few times. This CDR3 is CASSHQGSHYEQYF. The CDR3 DNA sequence: TGTGCCAGTAGTCATCAGGGGAGTCACTACGAGCAGTACTTC. The V gene is TRBV19, the J gene TRBJ2-7; tentatively, D is TRBD1 (6 bases). V lost 5 bases and J lost 3, with 14 bases in between. Germline CDR1 LNHDA, CDR2 SQIVND (reference sequence). The CDR3 length is 14 residues.

This rearrangement joins TRBV29-1 to TRBJ2-5; D may be TRBD1 or TRBD2 (5 bases each). This CDR3 region has 16 residues. The germline V gene encodes CDR1 SQVTM and CDR2 ANQGSEA. Trimming pared 3 bases from V and 0 bases from J, leaving 17 bases between. The CDR3 DNA reads as TGCAGCGTTGAGGGGGTGGGGCAGGGATACCAAGAGACCCAGTACTTC. This translates into CSVEGVGQGYQETQYF.

This clonotype has ten or more counts. J is TRBJ1-5 and V is TRBV19; 8 bases are shared with TRBD1. The trim removed 6 bases at V and 4 bases at J, leaving 8 bases unmatched. Germline V CDR1 and CDR2: LNHDA, SQIVND (reference sequence). The CDR3 totals 15 residues. The CDR3 DNA reads TGTGCCAGTAGAAGGGCACAGGGGGGGAATCAGCCCCAGCATTTT. Encoded protein: CASRRAQGGNQPQHF.

With respect to this clonotype: The junction and the germline gene differ at one end; a read error may be behind it. The V gene is TRBV7-9, the J gene TRBJ1-5; no clear D. This CDR3 has 15 residues. Germline V CDR1 and CDR2: SEHNR, FQNEAQ (reference sequence). The CDR3 region has the DNA TGCGCCAGCTGCTTAGAAGACTATAGCAATCAGCCCCAGCATTTT. It codes for CASCLEDYSNQPQHF.

This chain links TRBV7-9 with TRBJ2-5; D gene ambiguous. Between the trimmed V and J ends, which lost 1 base and 1 base, there was a span of 10 bases. The CDR3 loop spans 15 amino acids. Germline V lookup: CDR1 SEHNR, CDR2 FQNEAQ (reference sequence). Here the CDR3 reads CASSLVGRTQETQYF. CDR3 coding DNA: TGTGCCAGCAGCTTAGTGGGTAGGACCCAAGAGACCCAGTACTTC.

With regard to this clonotype: A read error may be the cause here, since a much bigger clone is one base away. The J gene is TRBJ2-6, the V gene TRBV6-5, with D unclear. Trimming removed 4 bases at V and 5 bases at J, with 9 bases between. The CDR3 is 14 amino acids. Looked up from germline, CDR1 is MNHEY and CDR2 is SVGAGI. CDR3 sequence reads: CASSSRARANVLTF. The CDR3, as DNA: TGTGCCAGCAGTTCCCGCGCGAGGGCCAACGTCCTGACTTTC.

The chain joins TRBV5-1 to TRBJ1-4; D gene uncertain. This CDR3 is 15 amino acids long. Deletions cut 3 bases from V and 4 bases from J, with 13 bases between. The V gene's germline CDR1 is SGHRS and CDR2 YFSETQ. The CDR3: CASSSASSYNEKLFF. The CDR3 DNA reads as TGCGCCAGCAGCTCGGCCTCCAGTTATAATGAAAAACTGTTTTTT.

This clonotype was counted ten times or more. The CDR3 protein is CASSLPGTDGYTF. The CDR3 DNA sequence: TGTGCCAGCAGTTTACCAGGGACCGATGGCTACACCTTC. This chain joins TRBV12-3 or TRBV12-4 and TRBJ1-2; D is perhaps TRBD1 (5 bases). Trimming stripped 2 bases from V and 6 bases from J, with 10 bases between. This CDR3 has 13 residues.

V gene TRBV5-4 combines with J gene TRBJ2-7; maybe TRBD2 (6 bases). The CDR3 is 15 residues long. Per the germline V gene, CDR1 is SGHNT and CDR2 is YYREEE (reference sequence). V was trimmed by 2 bases and J by 5 bases, leaving 17 bases between them. CDR3 DNA: TGTGCCAGCAGCTTAATATGGCAGGGAGGTAACGAGCAGTACTTC. This gives the protein CASSLIWQGGNEQYF.

As concerns this clonotype: The junction and the germline gene differ at one end; a read error may be behind it. The J gene is TRBJ1-1, the V gene TRBV7-6, with D hard to call. The CDR3 runs to 14 residues. Germline V gives CDR1 SGHVS, CDR2 FNYEAQ. The CDR3 here is CASSPTGMNTETFF. The CDR3 DNA follows: TGTGCCAGCAGCCCCACCGGGATGAACACTGAAACTTTCTTT.

This rearrangement joins TRBV9 to TRBJ2-3, with D tentatively TRBD1 or TRBD2 (6 bases each). This CDR3 has 15 residues. The germline V gene encodes CDR1 SGDLS and CDR2 YYNGEE. The germline V and J ends were trimmed by 4 bases and 4 bases, with 16 bases remaining between them. Here the CDR3 reads CASSFTAEGADTQYF. CDR3 DNA sequence: TGTGCCAGCAGCTTCACCGCGGAGGGGGCAGATACGCAGTATTTT. Filled out from reference TRBV9 and TRBJ2-3, the complete variable domain reads DSGVTQTPKHLITATGQRVTLRCSPRSGDLSVYWYQQSLDQGLQFLIQYYNGEERAKGNILERFSAQQFPDLHSELNLSSLELGDSALYFCASSFTAEGADTQYFGPGTRLTVL.

CDR3 amino acids: CSVMTGALGTEAFF. CDR3 bases: TGCAGCGTTATGACAGGGGCGCTGGGCACTGAAGCTTTCTTT. The chain has TRBV29-1 and TRBJ1-1; 8 nucleotides agree with TRBD1. Germline V gene sequence: CDR1 SQVTM, CDR2 ANQGSEA. V shed 5 bases, J shed 4 bases, and the junction held 9 bases outside the gene matches. The CDR3 has 14 residues.

This clonotype was recorded at least ten times. The J gene is TRBJ1-6, the V gene TRBV7-9; tentative D call: TRBD1 (6 bases). The CDR3 length is 14 residues. Between the trimmed V and J ends, which lost 3 bases and 9 bases, there was a span of 12 bases. CDR1 and CDR2 from the germline V gene are SEHNR and FQNEAQ (reference sequence). The CDR3 DNA is TGTGCCAGCAGCTTGGGGGGCACGGGTTCACCCCTCCACTTT. Its protein is CASSLGGTGSPLHF.

This clonotype was observed at least ten times. V is TRBV29-1 and J is TRBJ2-7; 9 positions agree with TRBD2. The CDR3 extends over 15 amino acids. The germline V gene encodes CDR1 SQVTM and CDR2 ANQGSEA. V was clipped by 5 bases and J by 3 bases; unmatched bases: 11. Written as DNA, the CDR3 is TGCAGCGTTTCCGGTTTAGCGGGAGAGGACTACGAGCAGTACTTC. It specifies CSVSGLAGEDYEQYF.

V gene TRBV2 combines with J gene TRBJ1-6; 9 bases align to TRBD1. CDR1 is SNHLY and CDR2 is FYNNEI in the germline V gene. J lost 8 bases, V lost 6 bases, and 14 bases had no gene match. This CDR3 comprises 17 residues. CDR3 residues: CASSESGTGYSYSPLHF. CDR3 coding DNA: TGTGCCAGCAGCGAGAGCGGGACAGGGTATTCCTATTCACCCCTCCACTTT.

This chain uses TRBV25-1 with TRBJ1-3, with 8 bases matching TRBD1. V was clipped by 5 bases and J by 0 bases; unmatched bases: 9. The germline gives CDR1 MGHDK, CDR2 SYGVNS. The CDR3 is 17 amino acids. The CDR3 spells CASSRDRGQLSGNTIYF. In nucleotides, the CDR3 is TGTGCCAGCAGTCGAGACAGGGGACAGCTCTCTGGAAACACCATATATTTT.

The V and J genes are TRBV4-1 and TRBJ2-7; 11 positions match TRBD1. This CDR3 comprises 16 residues. Germline V gene sequence: CDR1 MGHRA, CDR2 YSYEKL. The trim removed 0 bases at V and 3 bases at J, leaving 4 bases unmatched. Here the CDR3 DNA reads TGCGCCAGCAGCCAAGATGGGGGACAGGGGGGCTACGAGCAGTACTTC. Amino acids: CASSQDGGQGGYEQYF.

The count of this clonotype is one. CDR3 amino acids: CSEREGGTDTQYF. The CDR3 DNA is TGCAGCGAGCGGGAGGGTGGAACGGATACGCAGTACTTC. J is TRBJ2-7 and V is TRBV29-1; 10 nucleotides match TRBD2. CDR3 length equals 13 residues. V lost 7 bases to trimming and J lost 9 bases; unmatched junction nucleotides: 12. The germline CDR1 and CDR2 sequences are SQVTM and ANQGSEA.